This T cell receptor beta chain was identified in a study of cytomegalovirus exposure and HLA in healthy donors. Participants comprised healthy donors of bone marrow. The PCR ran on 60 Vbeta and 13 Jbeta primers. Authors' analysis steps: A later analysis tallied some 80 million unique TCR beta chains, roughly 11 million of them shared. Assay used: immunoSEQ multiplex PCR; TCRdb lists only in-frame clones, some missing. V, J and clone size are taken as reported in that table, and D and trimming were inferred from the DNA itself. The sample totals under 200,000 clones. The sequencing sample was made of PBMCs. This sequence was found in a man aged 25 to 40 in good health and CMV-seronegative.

The CDR3 loop reads CASSPPGQAGDTQYF. DNA of the CDR3: TGTGCCAGTAGTCCTCCGGGACAGGCCGGAGATACGCAGTATTTT. The chain combines TRBV19 with TRBJ2-3; 8 bases match TRBD1. This CDR3 has 15 residues. Germline CDR1 is LNHDA and CDR2 is SQIVND (reference sequence). V dropped 5 bases and J dropped 5; count of bases not matched to a gene: 9.